The clone carrying this T cell receptor beta chain was detected once. The sample comes from a study of blood T cell repertoires in COVID-19. Study-level information: Spain, Italy and the United States supplied samples that represented acute and convalescent COVID-19. T cells, B-cell-depleted T cells, or PBMCs supplied cDNA or gDNA.

This CDR3 is built from 11 residues. CDR1 and CDR2 from the germline V gene are MNHNS and SASEGT. V shed 3 bases and J shed 7 bases, with 4 bases lying between them. As originally analysed: The authors estimated nucleated cell counts from reference gene primer amplification. TCRdb keeps only in-frame clones here, not all; method: immunoSEQ multiplex PCR. V, J and clone size derive from that table, while D and trimming were established from the DNA sequence. Of roughly 8,500 clones listed, approximately 86% were seen once; the top ten hold 6.9%. V usage is TRBV6-1 and J usage is TRBJ2-1; D is undetermined. The clonotype comes from a woman aged 50 to 60 with active or convalescent COVID-19. Sequenced input: peripheral blood. CDR3 region: CASSDGNEQFF. The CDR3 region has the DNA TGTGCCAGCAGTGACGGGAATGAGCAGTTCTTC.